The entry that follows covers one T cell receptor beta chain sequence. In the authors' workflow: Counts of nucleated cells, estimated from reference gene primer amplification, were obtained. Repertoires were generated with immunoSEQ multiplex PCR, while TCRdb's copy carries only in-frame clones and drops some. The V and J calls and the clone size are those of that table, but D and trimming were determined from the DNA. In the table there are over 250,000 clones, about 81% of which are singletons. These data come from a study of blood T cell repertoires in COVID-19. Study summary: Italy, Spain and the United States were the sources of the convalescent and acute COVID-19 samples. In each case, the material was cDNA or gDNA derived from T cells, B-cell-depleted T cells, or PBMCs.

Seattle participants joined during active infection and were tracked over time. Germline V gene data show CDR1 as SNHLY and CDR2 as FYNNEI. Trimming left V 6 bases short and J 0 bases short, with 12 bases between. The CDR3 loop spans 14 amino acids. The sample was peripheral blood. This chain joins TRBV2 and TRBJ2-7, with D possibly matching TRBD1 (5 bases). This TCR was recovered from a human donor with COVID-19, enrolled during active disease. The donor label of this sample is uncertain. The CDR3 region is CASSGRASSYEQYF. In DNA form, the CDR3 reads TGTGCCAGCAGCGGCAGGGCAAGCTCCTACGAGCAGTACTTC. The variable domain in full, completed from reference TRBV2 and TRBJ2-7, reads EPEVTQTPSHQVTQMGQEVILRCVPISNHLYFYWYRQILGQKVEFLVSFYNNEISEKSEIFDDQFSVERPDGSNFTLKIRSTKLEDSAMYFCASSGRASSYEQYFGPGTRLTVT.